This is a list of T cell receptor beta chains from one sample in a study of blood T cell repertoires in COVID-19. Clones were read by immunoSEQ multiplex PCR, and TCRdb kept only the in-frame ones, dropping some. The table includes a few hundred thousand clones, roughly 89% detected once. Sequenced sample: peripheral blood. The receptors stem from a man aged 25-45 years with acute or convalescent COVID-19. Both conserved end residues are part of each CDR3. Fields, in order: V gene, J gene, clone size, CDR3 length, D gene, CDR3 DNA, CDR3 protein. A D gene is named only where the DNA matches it firmly. Clone sizes are given selectively: once, few, many, or a class where the clone is expanded.

V gene: TRBV7-3; J gene: TRBJ2-1; clone size: -; CDR3 length: 15; D gene: TRBD2; CDR3 DNA: TGTGCCAGCAGCCCGCGACTAGCGGGGCGTAATGAGCAGTTCTTC; CDR3 protein: CASSPRLAGRNEQFF
V gene: TRBV5-4; J gene: TRBJ2-7; clone size: -; CDR3 length: 15; D gene: TRBD2; CDR3 DNA: TGTGCCAGCAGCCAGGACCCTAGCGGTGCCTACGAGCAGTACTTC; CDR3 protein: CASSQDPSGAYEQYF
V gene: TRBV12-3/TRBV12-4; J gene: TRBJ1-1; clone size: -; CDR3 length: 12; D gene: -; CDR3 DNA: TGTGCCAGCAGTAAAGCGAACGGTGAAGCTTTCTTT; CDR3 protein: CASSKANGEAFF
V gene: TRBV5-1; J gene: TRBJ2-3; clone size: -; CDR3 length: 15; D gene: TRBD2; CDR3 DNA: TGCGCCAGCAGCCCGGGACTACCTAGCACAGATACGCAGTATTTT; CDR3 protein: CASSPGLPSTDTQYF
V gene: TRBV5-1; J gene: TRBJ2-5; clone size: -; CDR3 length: 14; D gene: -; CDR3 DNA: TGCGCCAGCAGCCCGTGGAGGGATGGCGAGACCCAGTACTTC; CDR3 protein: CASSPWRDGETQYF
V gene: TRBV4-2; J gene: TRBJ1-2; clone size: -; CDR3 length: 17; D gene: TRBD1; CDR3 DNA: TGTGCCAGCAGCCAAGAAGCCGCGACAGGGGGCTCGGGTGGCTACACCTTC; CDR3 protein: CASSQEAATGGSGGYTF
V gene: TRBV27; J gene: TRBJ2-5; clone size: -; CDR3 length: 15; D gene: -; CDR3 DNA: TGTGCCAGCAGACGTCCCGGGACATTTCCAGAGACCCAGTACTTC; CDR3 protein: CASRRPGTFPETQYF
V gene: TRBV6-5; J gene: TRBJ1-2; clone size: -; CDR3 length: 13; D gene: -; CDR3 DNA: TGTGCCAGCACGACGACAGGCGTATACGGCTACACCTTC; CDR3 protein: CASTTTGVYGYTF
V gene: TRBV27; J gene: TRBJ2-7; clone size: -; CDR3 length: 12; D gene: TRBD1; CDR3 DNA: TGTGCCAGCAGGGACAGGGGGGCCGAGCAGTACTTC; CDR3 protein: CASRDRGAEQYF
V gene: TRBV18; J gene: TRBJ1-5; clone size: -; CDR3 length: 14; D gene: TRBD1; CDR3 DNA: TGTGCCAGCGGGACAGAGGTTGGCAATCAGCCCCAGCATTTT; CDR3 protein: CASGTEVGNQPQHF
V gene: TRBV10-1; J gene: TRBJ1-5; clone size: -; CDR3 length: 15; D gene: -; CDR3 DNA: TGCGCCAGTCCCGTAGGACAAAAGAAGAATCAGCCCCAGCATTTT; CDR3 protein: CASPVGQKKNQPQHF
V gene: TRBV11-2; J gene: TRBJ2-7; clone size: -; CDR3 length: 16; D gene: TRBD2; CDR3 DNA: TGTGCCAGCAGCTTAGAGGTAGCGGGAGGAATCTACGAGCAGTACTTC; CDR3 protein: CASSLEVAGGIYEQYF
V gene: TRBV28; J gene: TRBJ1-3; clone size: -; CDR3 length: 12; D gene: -; CDR3 DNA: TGTGCCAGCGCAAGAGCTGGAAACACCATATATTTT; CDR3 protein: CASARAGNTIYF
V gene: TRBV11-2; J gene: TRBJ2-3; clone size: -; CDR3 length: 16; D gene: -; CDR3 DNA: TGTGCCAGCAGCTTAGACAGCGCCTCTAGCACAGATACGCAGTATTTT; CDR3 protein: CASSLDSASSTDTQYF
V gene: TRBV29-1; J gene: TRBJ1-3; clone size: -; CDR3 length: 12; D gene: -; CDR3 DNA: TGCAGCGTTGCAGGTTCTGGAAACACCATATATTTT; CDR3 protein: CSVAGSGNTIYF
V gene: TRBV18; J gene: TRBJ2-6; clone size: -; CDR3 length: 16; D gene: -; CDR3 DNA: TGTGCCAGCTCAAAGAGGACACACTCTGGGGCCAACGTCCTGACTTTC; CDR3 protein: CASSKRTHSGANVLTF
V gene: TRBV5-4; J gene: TRBJ2-1; clone size: -; CDR3 length: 16; D gene: -; CDR3 DNA: TGTGCCAGCAGCTTGGCCGGGTCTGGGAGAGAAAATGAGCAGTTCTTC; CDR3 protein: CASSLAGSGRENEQFF
V gene: TRBV14; J gene: TRBJ2-2; clone size: -; CDR3 length: 16; D gene: TRBD2; CDR3 DNA: TGTGCCAGCAGCCAATACGGGAGGTGGGACACCGGGGAGCTGTTTTTT; CDR3 protein: CASSQYGRWDTGELFF
V gene: TRBV6-5; J gene: TRBJ1-2; clone size: -; CDR3 length: 15; D gene: -; CDR3 DNA: TGTGCCAGCAGTTCCCCTGGGCGGGAGCCCTATGGCTACACCTTC; CDR3 protein: CASSSPGREPYGYTF
V gene: TRBV5-1; J gene: TRBJ2-1; clone size: -; CDR3 length: 15; D gene: TRBD1; CDR3 DNA: TGCGCCAGCAGCTTGCTAGGGACAGTAGACAATGAGCAGTTCTTC; CDR3 protein: CASSLLGTVDNEQFF
V gene: TRBV7-3; J gene: TRBJ1-6; clone size: -; CDR3 length: 14; D gene: -; CDR3 DNA: TGTGCCAGCAGCTCTGACACCAACAATTCACCCCTCCACTTT; CDR3 protein: CASSSDTNNSPLHF
V gene: TRBV6-2/TRBV6-3; J gene: TRBJ1-2; clone size: -; CDR3 length: 15; D gene: -; CDR3 DNA: TGTGCCAGCAGTTACTCGAAGGGGCAGGGCTATGGCTACACCTTC; CDR3 protein: CASSYSKGQGYGYTF
V gene: TRBV11-2; J gene: TRBJ1-5; clone size: -; CDR3 length: 13; D gene: TRBD1; CDR3 DNA: TGTGCCAGCAGCTTGGACAGGGATCAGCCCCAGCATTTT; CDR3 protein: CASSLDRDQPQHF
V gene: TRBV19; J gene: TRBJ1-5; clone size: -; CDR3 length: 12; D gene: -; CDR3 DNA: TGTGCCAGTAATCTCCTCGATCAGCCCCAGCATTTT; CDR3 protein: CASNLLDQPQHF
V gene: TRBV15; J gene: TRBJ2-7; clone size: -; CDR3 length: 13; D gene: TRBD1; CDR3 DNA: TGTGCCACCAGCATTGACAGGGGCTACGAGCAGTACTTC; CDR3 protein: CATSIDRGYEQYF
V gene: TRBV6-5; J gene: TRBJ1-2; clone size: -; CDR3 length: 15; D gene: TRBD1; CDR3 DNA: TGTGCCAGCAACCGTCAGGGACAGGGGGTTCATGGCTACACCTTC; CDR3 protein: CASNRQGQGVHGYTF
V gene: TRBV5-4; J gene: TRBJ2-6; clone size: -; CDR3 length: 15; D gene: -; CDR3 DNA: TGTGCCAGCAGCTTGGGGCAGGCTGGGGCCAACGTCCTGACTTTC; CDR3 protein: CASSLGQAGANVLTF
V gene: TRBV19; J gene: TRBJ2-2; clone size: -; CDR3 length: 15; D gene: TRBD1; CDR3 DNA: TGTGCCAGTAGTATTCCGGGACAGGGGTCCGGGGAGCTGTTTTTT; CDR3 protein: CASSIPGQGSGELFF
V gene: TRBV3-1/TRBV3-2; J gene: TRBJ1-5; clone size: once; CDR3 length: 12; D gene: -; CDR3 DNA: TGTGCCAGCAGCCAAGCTTCTCAGCCCCAGCATTTT; CDR3 protein: CASSQASQPQHF
V gene: TRBV9; J gene: TRBJ2-7; clone size: -; CDR3 length: 14; D gene: -; CDR3 DNA: TGTGCCAGCAGCGTAGCCGACAGTTCCTACGAGCAGTACTTC; CDR3 protein: CASSVADSSYEQYF
V gene: TRBV7-8; J gene: TRBJ2-1; clone size: -; CDR3 length: 19; D gene: TRBD2; CDR3 DNA: TGTGCCAGCAGCTCCCGACTAGCGGGGGGCCCCTTCTCCTACAATGAGCAGTTCTTC; CDR3 protein: CASSSRLAGGPFSYNEQFF
V gene: TRBV4-2; J gene: TRBJ1-1; clone size: -; CDR3 length: 14; D gene: -; CDR3 DNA: TGTGCCAGCAGCTCGGACGGGGGGAACACTGAAGCTTTCTTT; CDR3 protein: CASSSDGGNTEAFF
V gene: TRBV28; J gene: TRBJ2-1; clone size: -; CDR3 length: 14; D gene: -; CDR3 DNA: TGTGCCAGCAGTTTATGGGCGGGAAAAATTGAGCAGTTCTTC; CDR3 protein: CASSLWAGKIEQFF
V gene: TRBV5-4; J gene: TRBJ1-2; clone size: -; CDR3 length: 11; D gene: -; CDR3 DNA: TGTGCCAGCAGCTTTGAGGATGGCTACACCTTC; CDR3 protein: CASSFEDGYTF
V gene: TRBV6-2/TRBV6-3; J gene: TRBJ1-2; clone size: -; CDR3 length: 13; D gene: TRBD1; CDR3 DNA: TGTGCCAGCAGCCCGACAGGGGAGTATGGCTACACCTTC; CDR3 protein: CASSPTGEYGYTF
V gene: TRBV2; J gene: TRBJ2-7; clone size: -; CDR3 length: 14; D gene: -; CDR3 DNA: TGTGCCAGCAGTGAATCCGGACAGTCCTACGAGCAGTACTTC; CDR3 protein: CASSESGQSYEQYF
V gene: TRBV12-2; J gene: TRBJ2-1; clone size: -; CDR3 length: 17; D gene: -; CDR3 DNA: TGTGCAAGTCGCTTAGGCGGAGAACTAGCGGGAAACAATGAGCAGTTCTTC; CDR3 protein: CASRLGGELAGNNEQFF
V gene: TRBV15; J gene: TRBJ2-5; clone size: -; CDR3 length: 13; D gene: -; CDR3 DNA: TGTGCCACCGCGAGGGGGAACCAAGAGACCCAGTACTTC; CDR3 protein: CATARGNQETQYF
V gene: TRBV5-1; J gene: TRBJ2-1; clone size: -; CDR3 length: 14; D gene: TRBD1; CDR3 DNA: TGCGCCAGCAGCCCTAGACAGGGCGGCAATGAGCAGTTCTTC; CDR3 protein: CASSPRQGGNEQFF
V gene: TRBV6-5; J gene: TRBJ1-1; clone size: -; CDR3 length: 13; D gene: -; CDR3 DNA: TGTGCCAGCAGCTTCAGCGGGAACACTGAAGCTTTCTTT; CDR3 protein: CASSFSGNTEAFF
V gene: TRBV5-4; J gene: TRBJ1-3; clone size: -; CDR3 length: 14; D gene: TRBD1; CDR3 DNA: TGTGCCAGCAGCATCACAGGGGCTGGAAACACCATATATTTT; CDR3 protein: CASSITGAGNTIYF
V gene: TRBV6-2/TRBV6-3; J gene: TRBJ1-5; clone size: -; CDR3 length: 13; D gene: -; CDR3 DNA: TGTGCCAGCAGTTCAGGGGAAAATCAGCCCCAGCATTTT; CDR3 protein: CASSSGENQPQHF
V gene: TRBV5-1; J gene: TRBJ1-3; clone size: once; CDR3 length: 13; D gene: -; CDR3 DNA: TGCGCCAGCAGCGAAGTCGGGGAAGGCACCATATATTTT; CDR3 protein: CASSEVGEGTIYF
V gene: TRBV28; J gene: TRBJ2-7; clone size: once; CDR3 length: 18; D gene: TRBD2; CDR3 DNA: TGTGCCAGCAGAAGGAGGGGCGGGGGGCCCCAAAGCTCCTACGAGCAGTACTTC; CDR3 protein: CASRRRGGGPQSSYEQYF
V gene: TRBV5-8; J gene: TRBJ2-6; clone size: -; CDR3 length: 16; D gene: -; CDR3 DNA: TGTGCCAGCAGCTTGGTTCAGGTTTCTGGGGCCAACGTCCTGACTTTC; CDR3 protein: CASSLVQVSGANVLTF